What follows are 23 T cell receptor beta chains derived from one specimen sequenced in a study of blood T cell repertoires in COVID-19. Produced via immunoSEQ multiplex PCR; TCRdb's table is partial and in-frame only. Here the sample spans 95,000 to 150,000 clones, 81% being singletons. Sequencing used peripheral blood. Every receptor here comes from a woman in her 50s with acute or convalescent COVID-19.

This clone was observed once. This chain links TRBV5-6 with TRBJ2-7; no firm D call. Germline values: CDR1 SGHDT, CDR2 YYEEEE. V lost 4 bases and J lost 2, with 16 bases in between. The CDR3 is 15 amino acids. The CDR3 DNA is TGTGCCAGCAGCCCACCCTCTAGGTCCCCCTACGAGCAGTACTTC. This sequence encodes CASSPPSRSPYEQYF.

As to this clone: The junction shows a germline mismatch at one end, possibly a read error. V gene TRBV5-1 combines with J gene TRBJ2-1; maybe TRBD1 (6 bases). The CDR3 covers 13 residues. Per the germline V gene, CDR1 is SGHRS and CDR2 is YFSETQ. The CDR3 nucleotides are TGCGCCAGCTGCTTTGCCGTAGGGGGTGAGCAGTTCTTC. Its translation: CASCFAVGGEQFF.

The chain is built from TRBV28 and TRBJ2-5; 10 nucleotides agree with TRBD2. CDR1 MDHEN and CDR2 SYDVKM come from the germline V gene. The CDR3 consists of 15 residues. Germline trimming cut 4 bases from V and 2 bases from J; bases unmatched to any gene: 4. This CDR3 is CASSWTSGTQETQYF. The CDR3 DNA follows: TGTGCCAGCAGTTGGACTAGCGGAACTCAAGAGACCCAGTACTTC.

The chain recombines TRBV18 with TRBJ1-2; 7 nucleotides match TRBD1. The V segment lost 2 bases and the J segment 7 bases; nucleotides outside the gene matches: 7. CDR1 is KGHSH, CDR2 LQKENI, per germline. The CDR3 is 14 residues long. CDR3 sequence (DNA): TGTGCCAGCTCACCAGCCAATGAGGGGGCTGGCTACACCTTC. It yields the protein CASSPANEGAGYTF.

The chain combines TRBV15 with TRBJ1-2; D remains ambiguous. Germline V gene sequence: CDR1 LNHNV, CDR2 YYDKDF (reference sequence). Trimming took 1 base from V and 8 from J, leaving 17 bases between them. The CDR3 sequence is 15 residues long. CDR3 sequence reads: CATSRAWEGTGGYTF. The CDR3 nucleotides are TGTGCCACCAGCAGAGCTTGGGAGGGAACGGGGGGCTACACCTTC.

The chain links TRBV5-1 to TRBJ1-4; D call uncertain. The CDR3 extends over 14 amino acids. The ends were cut back, 3 bases at V and 8 bases at J, with 14 bases in the middle. Germline values: CDR1 SGHRS, CDR2 YFSETQ. The CDR3 nucleotides are TGCGCCAGCAGCTCTGACACCCCGGGGGAAAAACTGTTTTTT. It encodes CASSSDTPGEKLFF. Filled out from reference TRBV5-1 and TRBJ1-4, the complete variable domain reads KAGVTQTPRYLIKTRGQQVTLSCSPISGHRSVSWYQQTPGQGLQFLFEYFSETQRNKGNFPGRFSGRQFSNSRSEMNVSTLELGDSALYLCASSSDTPGEKLFFGSGTQLSVL.

The chain employs TRBV2 and TRBJ1-3; 7 nucleotides match TRBD1. This CDR3 has 15 amino acids. V dropped 0 bases and J dropped 7; count of bases not matched to a gene: 6. Germline V gives CDR1 SNHLY, CDR2 FYNNEI. This chain's CDR3 is CASSEAQQGTNTIYF. The CDR3, as DNA: TGTGCCAGCAGTGAAGCCCAACAGGGGACCAACACCATATATTTT.

The gene calls are TRBV27 and TRBJ2-7; 9 positions match TRBD1. V gave up 6 bases and J gave up 6 bases; unmatched junction bases: 15. The germline CDR1 and CDR2 sequences are MNHEY and SMNVEV (reference sequence). The CDR3 runs to 16 residues. CDR3 DNA sequence: TGTGCCAGCAGACTTTTTCCCGGGACAGGGTCTGGCGAGCAGTACTTC. As protein: CASRLFPGTGSGEQYF.

The DNA of the CDR3 is TGTGCCAGCAGCCAAGGACTAGCGCTCAGCACAGATACGCAGTATTTT. Its translation is CASSQGLALSTDTQYF. V is TRBV3-1 (or the pseudogene TRBV3-2) and J is TRBJ2-3; 8 bases fit TRBD2. Germline values: CDR1 LGHDT, CDR2 YNNKEL (reference sequence). This CDR3 contains 16 residues. V was pared by 1 base and J by 0 bases, with 3 bases of the junction left unmatched.

The rearrangement links TRBV7-3 to TRBJ2-2, with D unclear. The CDR3 runs 16 residues. Trimming removed 1 base from V and 3 bases from J, with 12 bases in between. Germline loops: CDR1 SGHTA, CDR2 FQGTGA. The CDR3 bases are TGTGCCAGCAGCTTAAGTTCGTCGGCGGACACCGGGGAGCTGTTTTTT. It encodes CASSLSSSADTGELFF.

CDR3 protein: CASSPQRESGYEQYF. CDR3 DNA sequence: TGTGCCAGCTCACCACAGCGGGAGTCGGGATACGAGCAGTACTTC. The genes are TRBV18 and TRBJ2-7; TRBD2 aligns across 8 bases. Germline V lookup: CDR1 KGHSH, CDR2 LQKENI. Trimming removed 1 base from V and 4 bases from J; junction bases left unmatched: 6. CDR3 length: 15 residues.

This CDR3 reads CASSQETGLTNNEQFF. CDR3 nucleotides: TGTGCCAGCAGCCAAGAGACCGGACTAACCAACAATGAGCAGTTCTTC. This sequence joins TRBV4-2 and TRBJ2-1, with TRBD2 as a possible D gene (6 bases). The V end lost 0 bases, the J end lost 5 bases, and 14 bases lay between the germline ends. CDR3 length: 16 residues. Germline V CDR1 and CDR2: LGHNA, YNFKEQ.

This clone was counted once. The V and J genes are TRBV11-2 and TRBJ2-7; 8 positions match TRBD2. The CDR3 length is 15 residues. Germline trimming cut 1 base from V and 6 bases from J; bases unmatched to any gene: 8. Germline CDR1 is SGHAT and CDR2 is FQNNGV. CDR3: CASSLASGRSGEQYF. The CDR3 nucleotides read TGTGCCAGCAGCTTAGCAAGCGGGAGATCTGGCGAGCAGTACTTC.

The genes are TRBV3-1 (or the pseudogene TRBV3-2) and TRBJ2-2; D possibly corresponds to TRBD1 (6 bases). The germline gives CDR1 LGHDT, CDR2 YNNKEL (reference sequence). Deletions cut 2 bases from V and 5 bases from J, with 15 bases between. The CDR3 runs 16 residues. This chain's CDR3 is CASSQFTGLLTGELFF. Here the CDR3 DNA reads TGTGCCAGCAGCCAATTTACAGGGCTATTAACCGGGGAGCTGTTTTTT.

The gene calls are TRBV7-3 and TRBJ2-5, with D unresolved. The CDR3 has 13 amino acids. CDR1 and CDR2 (germline): SGHTA, FQGTGA. V was cut by 4 bases and J by 1 base, with 7 bases left in between. The CDR3 nucleotides read TGTGCCAGCAGCTCCTCTCCCCAAGAGACCCAGTACTTC. Amino acids: CASSSSPQETQYF.

A few counts support this clone. V and J are TRBV6-5 and TRBJ1-2, with D possibly matching TRBD1 (6 bases). The CDR3 spans 14 residues. In germline, CDR1 is MNHEY, CDR2 SVGAGI. Between the trimmed V and J ends, which lost 4 bases and 0 bases, there was a span of 9 bases. The CDR3 region is CASSLDRTNYGYTF. The CDR3 DNA sequence: TGTGCCAGCAGTTTGGACAGAACTAACTATGGCTACACCTTC.

CDR3 in DNA: TGTGCCAGTAGTAGGGGACAGGGGGTCTATGGCTACACCTTC. It translates to CASSRGQGVYGYTF. The chain carries TRBV19 and TRBJ1-2; TRBD1 agrees at 11 bases. Germline V gives CDR1 LNHDA, CDR2 SQIVND (reference sequence). V gave up 4 bases and J gave up 4 bases; unmatched junction bases: 2. The CDR3 spans 14 residues.

This chain connects TRBV11-2 to TRBJ2-2; D is uncertain. The CDR3 length is 12 residues. The germline CDR1 and CDR2 sequences are SGHAT and FQNNGV. Trimming cost V 5 bases and J 4 bases, with 5 bases left between them. This CDR3 reads CASSPPTGELFF. The DNA of the CDR3 is TGTGCCAGCAGCCCTCCCACCGGGGAGCTGTTTTTT.

This chain connects TRBV5-1 to TRBJ1-1, with D maybe TRBD1 (6 bases). V lost 3 bases and J 1 base, leaving 16 bases between the germline ends. Germline CDR1 reads SGHRS; CDR2 reads YFSETQ. The CDR3 sequence is 16 residues long. CDR3 residues: CASSWGPGPGNTEAFF. As DNA, the CDR3 is TGCGCCAGCAGCTGGGGGCCAGGCCCGGGGAACACTGAAGCTTTCTTT.

V is TRBV5-5 and J is TRBJ1-1; D call uncertain. This CDR3 comprises 13 residues. Trimming cost V 0 bases and J 1 base, with 4 bases left between them. In germline, CDR1 is SGHKS, CDR2 YYEKEE (reference sequence). CDR3: CASSLVKNTEAFF. CDR3 in DNA: TGTGCCAGCAGCTTGGTTAAGAACACTGAAGCTTTCTTT.

The chain is built from TRBV7-2 and TRBJ1-2, with no clear D. Germline values: CDR1 SGHTA, CDR2 FQGNSA. CDR3 length: 15 residues. Trimming stripped 3 bases from V and 8 bases from J, with 19 bases between. CDR3 bases: TGTGCCAGCAGCTTCGGGTCAGTTGGATCGGTAGGCTACACCTTC. This codes for CASSFGSVGSVGYTF.

J is TRBJ1-2 and V is TRBV30, with 7 bases identical to TRBD1. CDR3 length: 14 residues. V gave up 4 bases and J gave up 8 bases; unmatched junction bases: 13. CDR1 is GTSNPN and CDR2 is SVGIG in the germline V gene (reference sequence). The CDR3 sequence: CAWTREQGSFGYTF. CDR3 DNA: TGTGCCTGGACGCGGGAACAGGGGTCTTTCGGCTACACCTTC.

This clone was detected only a few times. This rearrangement joins TRBV5-1 to TRBJ1-4, with D unclear. V was cut by 0 bases and J by 8 bases, with 11 bases left in between. The CDR3 extends over 14 amino acids. In germline, CDR1 is SGHRS, CDR2 YFSETQ. The DNA for the CDR3 is TGCGCCAGCAGCTTGGACAGCGGTCGGGAAAAACTGTTTTTT. It translates to CASSLDSGREKLFF.